The 29 T cell receptor beta chains presented below share a single source sample, sequenced in a study of metastatic and nonmetastatic thyroid tumors. Treatment of any kind had been given to no patient before thyroid surgery. TCRdb re-clonotyped the PCR reads through MiXCR. The profile shows about 93,000 clones, roughly 12% of them singletons. The source material was blood. These receptors all come from a female donor with papillary thyroid cancer or a benign thyroid nodule (not recorded which). Some clones in this sample may be carry-over from other donors' samples.

The chain couples TRBV25-1 to TRBJ1-3, with D possibly matching TRBD1 (5 bases). The CDR3 is 13 residues long. Germline CDR1 MGHDK, CDR2 SYGVNS. V lost 5 bases and J 8 bases, leaving 13 bases between the germline ends. CDR3 DNA sequence: TGTGCCAGCAGTTGGGACTCTCCGGACACCATATATTTT. Amino acids: CASSWDSPDTIYF.

This clone was observed many times. V is TRBV19 and J is TRBJ1-3, with D maybe TRBD1 (5 bases). Trimming pared 10 bases from V and 0 bases from J, leaving 13 bases between. In germline, CDR1 is LNHDA, CDR2 SQIVND (reference sequence). This CDR3 is built from 14 residues. CDR3 DNA: TGTGCCACGGGACCGTCATCCTCTGGAAACACCATATATTTT. This codes for CATGPSSSGNTIYF.

As to this clone: A much larger clonotype is one base distant, so this may be a read error. This sample also contains other DNA sequences that code for the same CDR3. The CDR3 region has the DNA TGCGCCAGCAGCTTGGTGCGGGGAGAAGGTACTAATGAAAAGCTGTTTTTT. It yields the protein CASSLVRGEGTNEKLFF. The J gene is TRBJ1-4, the V gene TRBV5-1; D not resolved. Germline V gene lookup returns CDR1 SGHRS and CDR2 YFSETQ. The CDR3 has 17 amino acids.

As regards this clone: A much larger clone lies one base from this, so it may be a read error. The rearrangement links TRBV7-2 to TRBJ1-1; 8 bases line up with TRBD1. With 5 bases clipped from V and 2 bases from J, the junction kept 4 bases outside the gene matches. The CDR3 sequence is 14 residues long. Germline V gene sequence: CDR1 SGHTA, CDR2 FQGNSA. The CDR3 sequence is CASSGTGINTEAFF. As DNA, the CDR3 is TGTGCCAGCAGCGGGACAGGTATTAACACTGAAGCTTTCTTT.

Many counts were recorded for this clone. A read error may explain this, as a much larger clone is one base away. The CDR3 region has the DNA TGTGCCAGCAGTAGTTTTCTCCCCGACTTGACGGGGGCATACGAGCAGTACTTC. This gives the protein CASSSFLPDLTGAYEQYF. The genes are TRBV28 and TRBJ2-7, with D possibly being TRBD1 or TRBD2 (6 bases each). This CDR3 has 18 amino acids. Per the germline V gene, CDR1 is MDHEN and CDR2 is SYDVKM. The V end lost 5 bases, the J end lost 4 bases, and 27 bases lay between the germline ends. The full variable domain, with the rest looked up from reference TRBV28 and TRBJ2-7, is DVKVTQSSRYLVKRTGEKVFLECVQDMDHENMFWYRQDPGLGLRLIYFSYDVKMKEKGDIPEGYSVSREKKERFSLILESASTNQTSMYLCASSSFLPDLTGAYEQYFGPGTRLTVT.

This clone was picked up a small number of times. This rearrangement joins TRBV6-6 to TRBJ2-2; 11 bases fit TRBD1. This CDR3 has 16 residues. Losses at the gene ends were 0 bases for V and 5 bases for J; bases not matched to a gene: 2. Germline CDR1 reads MNHNY; CDR2 reads SVGAGI (reference sequence). The CDR3 DNA follows: TGTGCCAGCAGTTACTCCGGGACAGGGGGTACCGGGGAGCTGTTTTTT. Translation gives CASSYSGTGGTGELFF.

This clone was detected many times. The chain couples TRBV14 to TRBJ2-5, with D perhaps matching TRBD1 or TRBD2 (5 bases each). V lost 3 bases, J lost 7 bases, and 15 bases lay in between. Germline V gene sequence: CDR1 SGHDN, CDR2 FVKESK. The CDR3 has 14 amino acids. The CDR3 DNA follows: TGTGCCAGCAGCCACGCCGGGGCGGTTGGGACCCAGTACTTC. This encodes CASSHAGAVGTQYF.

This clone was seen a handful of times. J is TRBJ2-1 and V is TRBV2; D is unclear. The CDR3 is 16 amino acids. V was pared by 6 bases and J by 0 bases, with 15 bases between. Germline CDR1 reads SNHLY; CDR2 reads FYNNEI. The CDR3 sequence is CASRRNTPSSYNEQFF. CDR3 sequence (DNA): TGTGCCAGCAGAAGGAACACTCCCAGCTCCTACAATGAGCAGTTCTTC. Looking up the rest from reference TRBV2 and TRBJ2-1 gives the full variable domain: EPEVTQTPSHQVTQMGQEVILRCVPISNHLYFYWYRQILGQKVEFLVSFYNNEISEKSEIFDDQFSVERPDGSNFTLKIRSTKLEDSAMYFCASRRNTPSSYNEQFFGPGTRLTVL.

This clone was counted many times. The chain employs TRBV2 and TRBJ2-7, with D hard to call. The CDR3 totals 14 residues. V gave up 4 bases and J gave up 1 base, with 11 bases separating them. Germline V CDR1 and CDR2: SNHLY, FYNNEI. As DNA, the CDR3 is TGTGCCAGCAGTGGTCAGGTTGGTTCCTACGAGCAGTACTTC. Protein: CASSGQVGSYEQYF.

This clone was recorded at least ten times. The gene calls are TRBV18 and TRBJ2-5; D remains unclear. Germline-derived CDR1 and CDR2 are KGHSH and LQKENI. The length of the CDR3 is 15 residues. Trimming stripped 0 bases from V and 5 bases from J, with 13 bases between. The CDR3 loop is CASSPPDAPRETQYF. As DNA, the CDR3 is TGTGCCAGCTCACCACCGGACGCTCCTAGGGAGACCCAGTACTTC.

In its sample, this clone was seen a few times. One end of the junction does not line up with germline, which may come from a read error. The gene calls are TRBV28 and TRBJ2-5; 7 nucleotides line up with TRBD1. CDR1 is MDHEN and CDR2 is SYDVKM in the germline V gene. The CDR3 runs 18 residues. CDR3: CASNPWGQWIRGQDTQYF. In nucleotides, the CDR3 is TGTGCCAGCAACCCGTGGGGACAGTGGATTAGGGGCCAAGACACCCAGTACTTC.

CDR3 sequence: CASSFPTGGTETQYF. CDR3 sequence (DNA): TGCGCCAGCAGCTTTCCGACAGGGGGCACGGAGACCCAGTACTTC. The chain joins TRBV5-1 to TRBJ2-5, with TRBD1 matching 10 bases. The V and J ends lost 2 bases and 5 bases, in that order; junction bases with no gene match: 6. Germline-derived CDR1 and CDR2 are SGHRS and YFSETQ. CDR3 length: 15 amino acids.

With respect to this clone: A much larger clone differs from this one at a single base, so this may be a read error. The rearrangement links TRBV24-1 to TRBJ2-3; D ambiguous. The CDR3 sequence is 13 residues long. Germline loops: CDR1 KGHDR, CDR2 SFDVKD. The V and J ends lost 6 bases and 3 bases respectively, with 9 bases between them. CDR3 region: CATSYTLTDTQYF. The CDR3, as DNA: TGTGCCACCAGTTATACCCTAACAGATACGCAGTATTTT.

This clone was counted many times. The chain has TRBV29-1 and TRBJ2-1; D could derive from TRBD1 or TRBD2 (5 bases each). Trimming left V 1 base short and J 9 bases short, with 22 bases between. The CDR3 is 16 residues long. Germline V gene lookup returns CDR1 SQVTM and CDR2 ANQGSEA. The CDR3 protein is CSVEAHPGNPQGEQFF. The DNA for the CDR3 is TGCAGCGTTGAAGCCCATCCCGGGAACCCCCAGGGTGAGCAGTTCTTC.

Ten or more counts support this clone. A much bigger clone sits one base away, suggesting this may be a read error. V is TRBV28 and J is TRBJ2-7, with D possibly matching TRBD1 (6 bases). V lost 10 bases and J 0 bases, leaving 13 bases between the germline ends. The V gene's germline CDR1 is MDHEN and CDR2 SYDVKM. This CDR3 region has 13 residues. CDR3 sequence (DNA): TGTGCCATTCGAGGACAGCGCTCCTACGAGCAGTACTTC. Protein product: CAIRGQRSYEQYF.

J is TRBJ1-2 and V is TRBV4-2; D is perhaps TRBD1 (6 bases). The CDR3 totals 13 residues. Trimming shortened V by 5 bases and J by 5 bases, and 12 bases separated the two germline ends. Germline V gives CDR1 LGHNA, CDR2 YNFKEQ. The CDR3 loop reads CASSSTGQYGYTF. The CDR3 bases are TGTGCCAGCAGCTCTACCGGACAGTATGGCTACACCTTC.

The rearrangement links TRBV11-2 to TRBJ2-1; no clear D. The germline gives CDR1 SGHAT, CDR2 FQNNGV. The CDR3 is made up of 17 amino acids. Trimming removed 1 base from V and 3 bases from J, with 16 bases in between. For the CDR3, the DNA is TGTGCCAGCAGCTTAGTATTCAGAACCAGTGGCTACAATGAGCAGTTCTTC. Translation: CASSLVFRTSGYNEQFF.

This clone was seen many times. The V call is TRBV19, the J call TRBJ2-1; no clear D. V was shortened by 4 bases and J by 12 bases, with 19 bases between the two germline ends. The CDR3 has 14 residues. Germline V gives CDR1 LNHDA, CDR2 SQIVND (reference sequence). Written as DNA, the CDR3 is TGTGCCAGTAGTACCCCCGCCAGGTCTCGACGGCAGTTCTTC. It is translated as CASSTPARSRRQFF.

The rearrangement joins TRBV7-3 to TRBJ1-5; D uncertain. Germline assignment: CDR1 SGHTA and CDR2 FQGTGA. Between the trimmed V and J ends, which lost 8 bases and 2 bases, there was a span of 25 bases. The CDR3 has 18 residues. CDR3 nucleotide sequence: TGTGCCAGCGTGTGCCGCGGGGTGCTCGAGATGGGCAATCAGCCCCAGCATTTT. Protein sequence: CASVCRGVLEMGNQPQHF.

To note about this clone: This sequence may be a read error, since a much larger clone differs from it by one base. The chain joins TRBV5-1 to TRBJ2-5, with a weak D call TRBD2 (6 bases). Trimming removed 4 bases from V and 3 bases from J, with 13 bases in between. Per germline, CDR1 SGHRS and CDR2 YFSETQ. CDR3 length: 14 residues. The CDR3 spells CASSTPGTEETQYF. The CDR3, as DNA: TGCGCCAGCAGCACCCCCGGGACTGAAGAGACCCAGTACTTC. The full variable domain, rest sourced from reference TRBV5-1 and TRBJ2-5, is KAGVTQTPRYLIKTRGQQVTLSCSPISGHRSVSWYQQTPGQGLQFLFEYFSETQRNKGNFPGRFSGRQFSNSRSEMNVSTLELGDSALYLCASSTPGTEETQYFGPGTRLLVL.

The chain couples TRBV9 to TRBJ2-7, with D uncertain. Trimming took 3 bases from V and 3 from J, leaving 16 bases between them. This CDR3 has 15 residues. Germline CDR1 reads SGDLS; CDR2 reads YYNGEE. The CDR3 loop is CASSDQAGAHYEQYF. The CDR3 nucleotides read TGTGCCAGCAGCGACCAAGCCGGAGCACACTACGAGCAGTACTTC.

In its sample, this clone was seen many times. The chain links TRBV5-6 to TRBJ1-6; tentative D call: TRBD1 (6 bases). V shed 0 bases and J shed 7 bases, with 11 bases lying between them. CDR3 length: 15 amino acids. Looked up from germline, CDR1 is SGHDT and CDR2 is YYEEEE. The CDR3 reads CASSLGWGQNSPLHF. CDR3 nucleotide sequence: TGTGCCAGCAGCTTGGGCTGGGGGCAAAATTCACCCCTCCACTTT.

There are many counts of this clone. Written as DNA, the CDR3 is TGTGCCAGCAGCCCGCCGGGACAGAACACTGAAGCTTTCTTT. Translated: CASSPPGQNTEAFF. V gene TRBV6-2 or TRBV6-3 combines with J gene TRBJ1-1; a possible D gene is TRBD1 (6 bases). Germline CDR1 reads MNHEY; CDR2 reads SVGEGT. The germline V and J ends were trimmed by 6 bases and 1 base, with 12 bases remaining between them. CDR3 length equals 14 residues.

This clone was recorded many times. V is TRBV7-8 and J is TRBJ2-3, with a possible D match to TRBD1 (8 bases). Germline CDR1 and CDR2: SGHVS and FQNEAQ. The germline V and J ends were trimmed by 5 bases and 2 bases, with 14 bases remaining between them. The CDR3 spans 15 residues. In DNA, the CDR3 is TGTGCCAGCAGCCAGGGGGCGGGAGACACAGATACGCAGTATTTT. Translated: CASSQGAGDTDTQYF. The whole variable domain, filled in from reference TRBV7-8 and TRBJ2-3, reads GAGVSQSPRYKVAKRGQDVALRCDPISGHVSLFWYQQALGQGPEFLTYFQNEAQLDKSGLPSDRFFAERPEGSVSTLKIQRTQQEDSAVYLCASSQGAGDTDTQYFGPGTRLTVL.

This clone was counted at least ten times. Here the CDR3 reads CASSLSLQDQPQHF. The CDR3 DNA follows: TGTGCCAGCAGTTTATCCCTACAAGATCAGCCCCAGCATTTT. The chain uses TRBV28 and TRBJ1-5; no definite D call. The CDR3 covers 14 residues. Deletions cut 1 base from V and 5 bases from J, with 9 bases between. CDR1 and CDR2 (germline): MDHEN, SYDVKM.

The table lists this clone with many counts. The CDR3 DNA follows: TGTGCCAGCAGCCGGTTCGGACTAGCGGACAATGAGCAGTTCTTC. Translating it yields CASSRFGLADNEQFF. The chain combines TRBV5-6 with TRBJ2-1; 10 bases map to TRBD2. The CDR3 is 15 residues long. Losses at the gene ends were 4 bases for V and 5 bases for J; bases not matched to a gene: 6. Germline values: CDR1 SGHDT, CDR2 YYEEEE.

This clone was detected many times. The V gene is TRBV3-1, the J gene TRBJ2-3; 7 bases align to TRBD1. V lost 5 bases to trimming and J lost 6 bases; unmatched junction nucleotides: 5. Germline assignment: CDR1 LGHDT and CDR2 YNNKEL (reference sequence). The CDR3 length is 13 residues. The CDR3 bases are TGTGCCAGCAGCACAGGGGCCGGGGATACGCAGTATTTT. Translated: CASSTGAGDTQYF.

This clone has a count of ten or more. The V call is TRBV15, the J call TRBJ1-1; 7 bases agree with TRBD1. There are 14 residues in the CDR3. J gave up 6 bases and V 5 bases, and 9 bases lay outside the gene matches. Per the germline V gene, CDR1 is LNHNV and CDR2 is YYDKDF (reference sequence). In DNA form, the CDR3 reads TGTGCCACCAGCGGGCTTAGGGGGCACTCTGAAGCTTTCTTT. It is translated as CATSGLRGHSEAFF. Based on the CDR3 plus reference TRBV15 and TRBJ1-1, the full variable domain is DAMVIQNPRYQVTQFGKPVTLSCSQTLNHNVMYWYQQKSSQAPKLLFHYYDKDFNNEADTPDNFQSRRPNTSFCFLDIRSPGLGDTAMYLCATSGLRGHSEAFFGQGTRLTVV.

At least ten counts were recorded for this clone. This chain connects TRBV28 to TRBJ1-6; TRBD1 is a possible D gene (5 bases). The V and J ends lost 1 base and 10 bases respectively, with 11 bases between them. CDR3 length equals 14 residues. Germline CDR1 is MDHEN and CDR2 is SYDVKM. CDR3 sequence: CASSLSPGWSPLHF. CDR3 nucleotides: TGTGCCAGCAGTTTATCCCCAGGGTGGTCACCCCTCCACTTT.